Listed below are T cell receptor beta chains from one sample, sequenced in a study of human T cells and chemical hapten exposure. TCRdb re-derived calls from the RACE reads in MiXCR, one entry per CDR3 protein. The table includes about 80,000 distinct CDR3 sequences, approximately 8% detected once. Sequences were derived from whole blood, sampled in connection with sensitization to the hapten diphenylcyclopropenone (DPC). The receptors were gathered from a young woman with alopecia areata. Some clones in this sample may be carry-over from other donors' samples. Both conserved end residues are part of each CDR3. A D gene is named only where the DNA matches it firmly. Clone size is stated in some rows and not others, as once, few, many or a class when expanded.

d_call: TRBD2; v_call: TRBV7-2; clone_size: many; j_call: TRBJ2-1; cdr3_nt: TGTGCCAGCAGCTTCCCCCCGGGGGGGCGCTACAATGAGCAGTTCTTC; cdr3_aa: CASSFPPGGRYNEQFF
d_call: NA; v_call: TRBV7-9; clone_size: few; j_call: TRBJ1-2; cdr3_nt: TGTGCCAGCAGCTTAAGCCAGTACTATGGCTACACCTTC; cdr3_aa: CASSLSQYYGYTF
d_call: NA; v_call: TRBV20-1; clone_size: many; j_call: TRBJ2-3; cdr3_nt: TGCAGTGCCCACGCCCTCGCAGATACGCAGTATTTT; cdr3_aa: CSAHALADTQYF
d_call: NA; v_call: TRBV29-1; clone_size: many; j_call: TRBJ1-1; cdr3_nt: TGCAGCGTCTTCCGACAGCTGAACACTGAAGCTTTCTTT; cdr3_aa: CSVFRQLNTEAFF
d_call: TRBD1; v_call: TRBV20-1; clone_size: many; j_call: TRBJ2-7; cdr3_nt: TGCAGTGCTAGCAAGACCGGGACAGGGGCAATCTACGAGCAGTACTTC; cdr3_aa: CSASKTGTGAIYEQYF
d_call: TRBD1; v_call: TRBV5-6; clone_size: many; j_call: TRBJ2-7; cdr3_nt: TGTGCCAGCAGCTCGTTTACGACAGGGATAATCTACGAGCAGTACTTC; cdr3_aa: CASSSFTTGIIYEQYF
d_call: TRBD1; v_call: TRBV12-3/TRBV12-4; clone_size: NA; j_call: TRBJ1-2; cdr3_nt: TGTGCCAGCAGTTGGGACAGGGCTTTCCGTGGCTACACCTTC; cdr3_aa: CASSWDRAFRGYTF
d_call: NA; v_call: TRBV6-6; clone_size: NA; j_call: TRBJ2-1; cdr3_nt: TGTGCCACCCAGGGACTCCCAAAATCGGATGAGCAGTTCTTC; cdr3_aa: CATQGLPKSDEQFF
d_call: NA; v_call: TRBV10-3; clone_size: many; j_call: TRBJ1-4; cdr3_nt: TGTGCCTCCGGAGGTCCACATAATGAAAAACTGTTTTTT; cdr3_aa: CASGGPHNEKLFF
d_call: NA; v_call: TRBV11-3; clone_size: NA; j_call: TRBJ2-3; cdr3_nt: TGTGCCAGCAGCTTAGGGGTCCCCACAGATACGCAGTATTTT; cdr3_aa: CASSLGVPTDTQYF
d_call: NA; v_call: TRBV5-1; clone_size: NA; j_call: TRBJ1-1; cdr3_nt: TGCGCCAGCAGCCTGGGCCATGAGGGGAGAGCTTTCTTT; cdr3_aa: CASSLGHEGRAFF
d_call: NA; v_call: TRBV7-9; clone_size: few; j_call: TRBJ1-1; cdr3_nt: TGTGCCAGCAGCTTAGACAGACGGGTACGGGGCACTGAAGCTTTCTTT; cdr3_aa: CASSLDRRVRGTEAFF
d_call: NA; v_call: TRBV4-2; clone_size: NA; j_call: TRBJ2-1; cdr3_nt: TGTGCCAGCAGCCAAGCCAGACAGTCCTACAATGAGCAGTTCTTC; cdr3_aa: CASSQARQSYNEQFF
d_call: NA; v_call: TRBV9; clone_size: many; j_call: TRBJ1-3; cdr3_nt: TGTGCCAGCAGCGTGGGGGGGAGAACTGGAAACACCATATATTTT; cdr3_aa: CASSVGGRTGNTIYF
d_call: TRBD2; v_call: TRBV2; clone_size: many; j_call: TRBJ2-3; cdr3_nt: TGTGCCAGCAGCTACAGGACTAGCGGGCTTAGCACAGATACGCAGTATTTT; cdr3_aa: CASSYRTSGLSTDTQYF
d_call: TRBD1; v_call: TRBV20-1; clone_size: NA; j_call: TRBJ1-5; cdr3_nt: TGCAGTGCTAGGACTCACCAGGGGGGTCAGCCCCAGCATTTT; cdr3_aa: CSARTHQGGQPQHF
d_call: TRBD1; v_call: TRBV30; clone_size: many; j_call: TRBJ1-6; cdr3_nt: TGTGCCTGGGCCGGGACAGTCGCTTCACCCCTCCACTTT; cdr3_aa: CAWAGTVASPLHF
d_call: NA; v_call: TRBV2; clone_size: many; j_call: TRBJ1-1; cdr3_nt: TGTGCCAGCACCAAGAGGAACACTGAAGCTTTCTTT; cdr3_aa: CASTKRNTEAFF
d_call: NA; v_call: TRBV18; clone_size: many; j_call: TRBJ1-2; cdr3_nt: TGTGCCAGCTCACCATCCCAGGGTCTGAATGGCTACACCTTC; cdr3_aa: CASSPSQGLNGYTF
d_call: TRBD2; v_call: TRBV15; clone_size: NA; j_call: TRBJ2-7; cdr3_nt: TGTGCCACCAGCTATATACCTAGCGGGGGGTCCGAGCAGTACTTC; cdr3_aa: CATSYIPSGGSEQYF
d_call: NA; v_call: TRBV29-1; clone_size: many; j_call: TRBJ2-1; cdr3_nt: TGCAGCGTTAGTGGGGGGGGGGCGGTGAATGAGCAGTTCTTC; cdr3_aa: CSVSGGGAVNEQFF
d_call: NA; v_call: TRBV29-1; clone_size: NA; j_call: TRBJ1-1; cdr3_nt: TGCAGCGTCAGGGGTGATTCGAACACTGAAGCTTTCTTT; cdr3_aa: CSVRGDSNTEAFF
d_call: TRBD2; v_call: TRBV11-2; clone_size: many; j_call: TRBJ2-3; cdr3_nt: TGTGCCAGCAGCCCGACTAGCGGGGGCACAGATACGCAGTATTTT; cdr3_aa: CASSPTSGGTDTQYF
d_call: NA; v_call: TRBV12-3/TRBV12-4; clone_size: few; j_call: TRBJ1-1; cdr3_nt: TGTGCCAGCAGTATCCCCTGGCCGAACACTGAAGCTTTCTTT; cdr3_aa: CASSIPWPNTEAFF
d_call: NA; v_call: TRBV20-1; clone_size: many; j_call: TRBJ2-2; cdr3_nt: TGCAGTGCTAGAGACAGTTTCACCGGGGAGCTGTTTTTT; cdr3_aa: CSARDSFTGELFF
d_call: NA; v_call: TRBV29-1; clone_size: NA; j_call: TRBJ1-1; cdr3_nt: TGCAGCGTGGGAAAGACACAAGGTGAAGCTTTCTTT; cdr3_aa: CSVGKTQGEAFF
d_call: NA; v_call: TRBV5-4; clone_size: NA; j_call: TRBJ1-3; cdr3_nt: TGTGCCAGCAGCTTGGGAGGGACTGGAAACACCATATATTTT; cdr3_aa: CASSLGGTGNTIYF
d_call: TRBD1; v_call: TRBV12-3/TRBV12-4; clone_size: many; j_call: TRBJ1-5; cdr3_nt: TGTGCCAGCAGTTTAGGCGTTGGGGACAGGGGGAATCAGCCCCAGCATTTT; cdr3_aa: CASSLGVGDRGNQPQHF
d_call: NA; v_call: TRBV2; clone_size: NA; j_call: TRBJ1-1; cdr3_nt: TGTGCCAGCAGTGTGAACGGCGGGACGAACACTGAAGCTTTCTTT; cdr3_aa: CASSVNGGTNTEAFF
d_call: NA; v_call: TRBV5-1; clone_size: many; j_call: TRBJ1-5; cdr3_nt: TGCGCCAGCAGCTTGGAAGGGGCTGGTCAGCCCCAGCATTTT; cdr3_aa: CASSLEGAGQPQHF
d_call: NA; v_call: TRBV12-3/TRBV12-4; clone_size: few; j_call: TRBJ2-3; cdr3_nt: TGTGCCAGCAGTCCAGCCCTTCGGCGCTCAGATACGCAGTATTTT; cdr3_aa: CASSPALRRSDTQYF
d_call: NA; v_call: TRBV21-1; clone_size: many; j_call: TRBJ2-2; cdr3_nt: TGTGCCAGCAGTAAGGGAAAACGGTCCGAGGAGCTGTTTTTT; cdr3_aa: CASSKGKRSEELFF